Below, 12 T cell receptor beta chains from the same sample are listed, as sequenced in a study of CD8 T cells in Susac syndrome. An input of roughly 0.45 to 1 ug of RNA was subjected to reverse transcription using random hexamers. TCRdb independently ran MiXCR on the immunoSEQ multiplex PCR reads; one entry per CDR3 protein. The sample holds about 180,000 distinct CDR3 sequences, about 96% seen once. The material sequenced was CD4+ T cells from PBMCs. These receptor sequences come from a human donor with Susac syndrome.

Here the CDR3 reads CASSYVWDRGYEQYF. Here the CDR3 DNA reads TGTGCCAGCAGTTACGTTTGGGACAGGGGTTACGAGCAGTACTTC. This chain uses TRBV6-5 with TRBJ2-7, with 10 bases that match TRBD1. CDR1 is MNHEY and CDR2 is SVGAGI in the germline V gene. The ends lost 2 bases at V and 4 bases at J; junction bases unmatched: 5. This CDR3 comprises 15 residues.

The V gene is TRBV11-2, the J gene TRBJ2-3; D is undetermined. V was shortened by 5 bases and J by 0 bases, with 12 bases between the two germline ends. Germline CDR1 and CDR2: SGHAT and FQNNGV. CDR3 length: 15 residues. Here the CDR3 reads CASSRWGPSTDTQYF. The CDR3 region has the DNA TGTGCCAGCAGCCGATGGGGTCCTAGCACAGATACGCAGTATTTT.

V gene TRBV2 combines with J gene TRBJ2-1; TRBD2 is a possible D gene (5 bases). Germline loops: CDR1 SNHLY, CDR2 FYNNEI. V lost 4 bases to trimming and J lost 0 bases, with 13 bases between them. This CDR3 region has 16 residues. The CDR3, as DNA: TGTGCCAGCAGTGCTAGGGAGAACTTCTCCTACAATGAGCAGTTCTTC. Amino acid sequence: CASSARENFSYNEQFF.

The chain combines TRBV6-5 with TRBJ1-6; TRBD1 matches at 8 bases. CDR3 length: 14 amino acids. V was clipped by 8 bases and J by 7 bases; unmatched bases: 7. CDR1 is MNHEY and CDR2 is SVGAGI in the germline V gene. The CDR3 coding sequence is TGTGCCAGCGCTGGGCGACAGGGGAATTCACCCCTCCACTTT. As protein: CASAGRQGNSPLHF.

The chain joins TRBV20-1 to TRBJ2-5; TRBD2 matches at 7 bases. This CDR3 contains 15 residues. The ends lost 0 bases at V and 1 base at J; junction bases unmatched: 5. Germline values: CDR1 DFQATT, CDR2 SNEGSKA (reference sequence). The chain's CDR3 is CSARDLASGQETQYF. The CDR3 nucleotides are TGCAGTGCTAGAGATCTGGCTAGCGGCCAAGAGACCCAGTACTTC.

The gene calls are TRBV5-4 and TRBJ2-1; TRBD2 agrees at 9 bases. The V segment lost 4 bases and the J segment 9 bases; nucleotides outside the gene matches: 14. Per germline, CDR1 SGHNT and CDR2 YYREEE (reference sequence). The CDR3 spans 16 residues. The CDR3 region is CASSPTGAGGYVEQFF. The DNA for the CDR3 is TGTGCCAGCAGCCCAACGGGGGCGGGGGGGTACGTTGAGCAGTTCTTC.

In this sample, this clonotype turned up once. The gene calls are TRBV5-4 and TRBJ1-6; tentative D call: TRBD1 (6 bases). V was shortened by 5 bases and J by 6 bases, with 15 bases between the two germline ends. The CDR3 extends over 15 amino acids. Germline CDR1 SGHNT, CDR2 YYREEE (reference sequence). The CDR3 nucleotides are TGTGCCAGCAGTCTCAGGGGAGGCAGTAATTCACCCCTCCACTTT. This sequence encodes CASSLRGGSNSPLHF.

The chain carries TRBV7-8 and TRBJ1-4; tentative D call: TRBD1 (5 bases). Germline V gene lookup returns CDR1 SGHVS and CDR2 FQNEAQ. The CDR3 is made up of 16 amino acids. With 0 bases removed from V and 8 bases from J, the gap between germline ends came to 16 bases. The CDR3, as DNA: TGTGCCAGCAGCTTAGCCTCAGGGTCAGGAGGAGAAAAACTGTTTTTT. It is translated as CASSLASGSGGEKLFF.

The J gene is TRBJ2-7, the V gene TRBV29-1; D is uncertain. V gave up 6 bases and J gave up 1 base, with 13 bases separating them. The CDR3 has 13 amino acids. Germline assignment: CDR1 SQVTM and CDR2 ANQGSEA. CDR3 residues: CSVRFRLSYEQYV. The CDR3 DNA reads as TGCAGCGTCCGGTTTCGATTGTCCTACGAGCAGTACGTC.

This chain connects TRBV18 to TRBJ1-1; 7 nucleotides align to TRBD1. The germline V gene has CDR1 KGHSH and CDR2 LQKENI. Unmatched junction bases numbered 10, after V lost 4 bases and J lost 5 bases. The CDR3 spans 15 residues. CDR3 loop: CASSLTGLRSTEAFF. The CDR3 nucleotides read TGTGCCAGCTCACTGACAGGGTTAAGGAGTACTGAAGCTTTCTTT.

The chain couples TRBV11-2 to TRBJ1-2, with D maybe TRBD1 (5 bases). This CDR3 has 15 residues. Germline CDR1 is SGHAT and CDR2 is FQNNGV. V gave up 3 bases and J gave up 8 bases, with 19 bases separating them. The CDR3 coding sequence is TGTGCCAGCAGCTTCGCCTCTGGGCAGGGCCGCGGCTACACCTTC. Amino acid sequence: CASSFASGQGRGYTF.

The rearrangement joins TRBV21-1 to TRBJ2-7; the table's TRBD1 call for D was not verified on the DNA. TRBV21-1 is labeled a pseudogene. This CDR3 contains 15 residues. The CDR3: CASSKGTGIKYEQYV. CDR3 in DNA: TGTGCCAGCAGCAAAGGGACAGGGATAAAGTACGAGCAGTACGTC.